This T cell receptor (beta chain) stems from a study of blood T cell repertoires in COVID-19. The wider study: The samples span acute and convalescent COVID-19 from the United States, Italy and Spain. In each case, the material was cDNA or gDNA derived from T cells, B-cell-depleted T cells, or PBMCs.

CDR3 length equals 14 residues. Per the germline V gene, CDR1 is SEHNR and CDR2 is FQNEAQ (reference sequence). Between the trimmed V and J ends, which lost 8 bases and 1 base, there was a span of 13 bases. Clones were sequenced by immunoSEQ multiplex PCR, and TCRdb holds only the in-frame ones, with some missing. Here the sample spans nearly 250,000 clones, approximately 85% being singletons. This TCR came from a woman in her forties or fifties with acute COVID-19. The sample consisted of PBMCs or T cells enriched from blood (not recorded which). The J gene is TRBJ2-3, the V gene TRBV7-9, with D possibly matching TRBD1 (6 bases). The CDR3: CASQQGKGTDTQYF. The CDR3, as DNA: TGTGCCAGCCAGCAGGGGAAAGGCACAGATACGCAGTATTTT.